This T cell receptor beta chain is from a study of blood T cell repertoires in COVID-19. The overall study: Acute-phase and convalescent COVID-19 samples originated in the United States, Italy and Spain. Nucleic acid was either cDNA or gDNA, and it came from T cells, B-cell-depleted T cells, or PBMCs.

CDR1 is LNHDA, CDR2 SQIVND, per germline (reference sequence). The CDR3 has 15 residues. Trimming cost V 9 bases and J 8 bases, with 25 bases left between them. This table comes from immunoSEQ multiplex PCR, and its TCRdb copy is limited to in-frame clones, with some not included. This sample has approximately 210,000 clones, with 70% to 90% found just once. Material: peripheral blood. The clonotype was recovered from a man between 18 and 29 years old with active or convalescent COVID-19. The chain joins TRBV19 to TRBJ1-2; D is undetermined. Here the CDR3 DNA reads TGTGCCAGCCGGTTCGAACGGAACAGACTACAGGGCTACACCTTC. As protein: CASRFERNRLQGYTF. Filled out from reference TRBV19 and TRBJ1-2, the complete variable domain reads DGGITQSPKYLFRKEGQNVTLSCEQNLNHDAMYWYRQDPGQGLRLIYYSQIVNDFQKGDIAEGYSVSREKKESFPLTVTSAQKNPTAFYLCASRFERNRLQGYTFGSGTRLTVV.